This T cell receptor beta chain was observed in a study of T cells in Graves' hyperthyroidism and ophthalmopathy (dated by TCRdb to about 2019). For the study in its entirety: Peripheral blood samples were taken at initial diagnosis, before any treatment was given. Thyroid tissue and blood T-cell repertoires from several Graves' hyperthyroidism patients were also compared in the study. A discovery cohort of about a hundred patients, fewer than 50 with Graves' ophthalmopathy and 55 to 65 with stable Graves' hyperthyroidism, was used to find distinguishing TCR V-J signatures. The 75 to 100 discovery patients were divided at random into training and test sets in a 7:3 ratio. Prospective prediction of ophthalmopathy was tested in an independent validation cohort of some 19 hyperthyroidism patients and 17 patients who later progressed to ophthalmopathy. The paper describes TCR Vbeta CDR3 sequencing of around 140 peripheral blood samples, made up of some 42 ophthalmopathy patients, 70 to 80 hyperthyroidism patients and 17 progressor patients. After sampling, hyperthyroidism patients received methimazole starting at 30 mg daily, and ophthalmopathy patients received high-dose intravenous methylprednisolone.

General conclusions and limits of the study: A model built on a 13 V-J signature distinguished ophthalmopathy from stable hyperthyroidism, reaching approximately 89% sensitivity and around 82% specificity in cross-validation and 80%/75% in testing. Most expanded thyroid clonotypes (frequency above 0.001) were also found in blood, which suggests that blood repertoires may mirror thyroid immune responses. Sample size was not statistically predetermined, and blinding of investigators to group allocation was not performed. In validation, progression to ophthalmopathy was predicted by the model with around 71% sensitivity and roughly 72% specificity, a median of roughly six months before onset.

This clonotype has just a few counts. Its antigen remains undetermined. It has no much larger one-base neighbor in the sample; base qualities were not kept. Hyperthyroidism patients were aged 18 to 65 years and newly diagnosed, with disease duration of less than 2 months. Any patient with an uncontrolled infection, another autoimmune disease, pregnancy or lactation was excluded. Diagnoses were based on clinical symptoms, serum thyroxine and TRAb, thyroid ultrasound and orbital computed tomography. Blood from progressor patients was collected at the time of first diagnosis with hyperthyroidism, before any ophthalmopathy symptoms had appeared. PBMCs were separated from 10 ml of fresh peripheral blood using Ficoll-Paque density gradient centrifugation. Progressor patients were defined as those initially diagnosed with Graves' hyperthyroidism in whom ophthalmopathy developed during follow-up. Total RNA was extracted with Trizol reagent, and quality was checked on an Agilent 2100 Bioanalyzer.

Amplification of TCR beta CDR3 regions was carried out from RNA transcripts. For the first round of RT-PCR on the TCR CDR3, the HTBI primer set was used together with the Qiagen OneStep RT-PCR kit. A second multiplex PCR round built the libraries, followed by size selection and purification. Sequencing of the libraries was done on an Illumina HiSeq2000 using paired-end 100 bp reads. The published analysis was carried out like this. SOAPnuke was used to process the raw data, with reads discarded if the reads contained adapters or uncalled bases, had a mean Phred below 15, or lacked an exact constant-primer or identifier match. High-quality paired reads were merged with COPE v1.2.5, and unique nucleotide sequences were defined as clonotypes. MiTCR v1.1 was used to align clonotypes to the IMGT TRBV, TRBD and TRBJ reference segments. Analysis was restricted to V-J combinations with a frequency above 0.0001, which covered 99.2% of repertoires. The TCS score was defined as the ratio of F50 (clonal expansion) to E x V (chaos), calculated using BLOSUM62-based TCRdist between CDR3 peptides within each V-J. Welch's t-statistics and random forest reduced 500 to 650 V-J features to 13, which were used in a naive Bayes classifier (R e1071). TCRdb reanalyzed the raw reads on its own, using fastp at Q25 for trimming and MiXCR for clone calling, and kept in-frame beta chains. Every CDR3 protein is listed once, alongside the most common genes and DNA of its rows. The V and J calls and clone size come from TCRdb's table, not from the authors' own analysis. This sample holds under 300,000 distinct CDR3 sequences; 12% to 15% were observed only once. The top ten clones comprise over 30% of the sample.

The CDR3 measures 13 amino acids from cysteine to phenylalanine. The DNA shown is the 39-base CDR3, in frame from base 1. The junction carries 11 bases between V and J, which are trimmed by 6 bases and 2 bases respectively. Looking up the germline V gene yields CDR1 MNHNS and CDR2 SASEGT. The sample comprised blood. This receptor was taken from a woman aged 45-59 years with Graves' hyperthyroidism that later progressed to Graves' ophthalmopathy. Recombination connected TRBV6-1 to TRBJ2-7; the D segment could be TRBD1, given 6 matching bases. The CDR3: CASRRQAPYEQYF. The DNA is TGTGCCAGCAGACGACAGGCTCCCTACGAGCAGTACTTC.